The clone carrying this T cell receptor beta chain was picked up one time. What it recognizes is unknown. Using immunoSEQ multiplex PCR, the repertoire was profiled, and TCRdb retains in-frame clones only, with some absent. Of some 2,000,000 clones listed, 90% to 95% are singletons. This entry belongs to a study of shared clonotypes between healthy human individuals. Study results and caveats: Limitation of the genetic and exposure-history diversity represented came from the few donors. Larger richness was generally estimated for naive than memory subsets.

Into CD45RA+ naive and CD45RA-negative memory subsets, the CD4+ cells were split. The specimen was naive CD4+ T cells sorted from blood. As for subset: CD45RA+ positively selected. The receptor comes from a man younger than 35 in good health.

CDR3: CASSPEGTSGANVLTF. The CDR3, as DNA: TGTGCCAGCAGTCCGGAAGGGACCTCTGGGGCCAACGTCCTGACTTTC. The chain recombines TRBV25-1 with TRBJ2-6; possibly TRBD1 or TRBD2 for D (5 bases each). CDR1 and CDR2 from the germline V gene are MGHDK and SYGVNS. The V and J ends lost 5 bases and 0 bases respectively, with 11 bases between them. The CDR3 runs 16 residues.